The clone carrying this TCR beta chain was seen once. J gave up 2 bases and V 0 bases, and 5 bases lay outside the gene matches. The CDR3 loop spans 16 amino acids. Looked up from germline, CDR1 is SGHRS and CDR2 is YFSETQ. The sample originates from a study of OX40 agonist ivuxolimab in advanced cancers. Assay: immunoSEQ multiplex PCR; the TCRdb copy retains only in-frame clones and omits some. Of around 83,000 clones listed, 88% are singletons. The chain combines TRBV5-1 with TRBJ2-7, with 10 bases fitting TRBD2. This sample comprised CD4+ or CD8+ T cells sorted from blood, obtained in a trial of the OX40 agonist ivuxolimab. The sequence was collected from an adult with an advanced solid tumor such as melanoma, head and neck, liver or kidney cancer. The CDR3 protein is CASSLGGTSEAYEQYF. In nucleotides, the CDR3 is TGCGCCAGCAGCTTGGGCGGGACTAGCGAAGCCTACGAGCAGTACTTC. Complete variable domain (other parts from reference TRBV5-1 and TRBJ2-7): KAGVTQTPRYLIKTRGQQVTLSCSPISGHRSVSWYQQTPGQGLQFLFEYFSETQRNKGNFPGRFSGRQFSNSRSEMNVSTLELGDSALYLCASSLGGTSEAYEQYFGPGTRLTVT.